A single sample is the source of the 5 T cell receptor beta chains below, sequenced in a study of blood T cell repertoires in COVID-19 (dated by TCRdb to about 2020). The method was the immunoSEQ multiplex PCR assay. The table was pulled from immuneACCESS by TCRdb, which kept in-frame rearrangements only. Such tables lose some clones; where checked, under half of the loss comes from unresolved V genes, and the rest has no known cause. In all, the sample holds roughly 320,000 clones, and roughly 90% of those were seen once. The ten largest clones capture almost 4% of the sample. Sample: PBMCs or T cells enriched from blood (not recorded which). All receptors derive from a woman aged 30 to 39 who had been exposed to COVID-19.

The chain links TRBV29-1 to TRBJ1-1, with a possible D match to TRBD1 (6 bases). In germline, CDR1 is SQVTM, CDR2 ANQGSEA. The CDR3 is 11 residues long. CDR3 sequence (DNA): TGCAGGGGGGCGAAGAACACTGAAGCTTTCTTT. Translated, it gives CRGAKNTEAFF.

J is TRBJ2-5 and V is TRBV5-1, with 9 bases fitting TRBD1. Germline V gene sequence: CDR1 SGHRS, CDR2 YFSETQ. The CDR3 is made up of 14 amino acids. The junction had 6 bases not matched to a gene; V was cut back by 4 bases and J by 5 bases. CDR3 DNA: TGCGCCAGCAGCATTAGGACAGGGGCCGAGACCCAGTACTTC. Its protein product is CASSIRTGAETQYF.

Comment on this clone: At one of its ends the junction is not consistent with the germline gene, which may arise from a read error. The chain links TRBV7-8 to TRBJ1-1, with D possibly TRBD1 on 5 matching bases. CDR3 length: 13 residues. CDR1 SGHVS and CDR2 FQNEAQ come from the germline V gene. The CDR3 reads CASSLGQNTEAFF. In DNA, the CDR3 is TGTGCCAGCAGTTTAGGACAGAACACTGAAGCTTTCTTT.

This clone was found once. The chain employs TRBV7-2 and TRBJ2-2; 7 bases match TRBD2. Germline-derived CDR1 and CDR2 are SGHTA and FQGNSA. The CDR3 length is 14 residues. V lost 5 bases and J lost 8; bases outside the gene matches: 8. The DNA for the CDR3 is TGTGCCAGCAGCCCTCTCACAGCGGGGGGGGAGCTGTTTTTT. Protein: CASSPLTAGGELFF.

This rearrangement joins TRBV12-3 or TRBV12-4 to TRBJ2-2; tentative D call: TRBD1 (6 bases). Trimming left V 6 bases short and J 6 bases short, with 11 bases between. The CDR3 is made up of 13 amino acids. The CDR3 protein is CASSAQGSGELFF. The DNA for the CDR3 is TGTGCCAGCAGCGCGCAGGGGTCCGGGGAGCTGTTTTTT.